The entry below gives a single TCR beta chain sequence along with its context. Under the authors' procedure: Nucleated cell number was recorded as an estimate derived from reference gene primer amplification. Clones were sequenced by immunoSEQ multiplex PCR, and TCRdb holds only the in-frame ones, with some missing. The V and J calls and clone size are taken from that table; D and trimming were inferred from the DNA. The sample shows 150,000 or so clones, roughly four fifths of them seen only once. J lost 2 bases, V lost 7 bases, and 9 bases had no gene match. CDR1 is WSHSY and CDR2 is SAAADI in the germline V gene. The CDR3 covers 16 residues. The sample belongs to a study of blood T cell repertoires in COVID-19. Study details: Researchers got acute and convalescent COVID-19 samples from the United States, Italy and Spain. PBMCs, B-cell-depleted T cells, or T cells provided the cDNA or gDNA that made up the material.

The receptor comes from a human donor with acute or convalescent COVID-19. The donor label of this sample is uncertain. The genes are TRBV10-2 and TRBJ2-5; 11 nucleotides align to TRBD2. The sequencing sample was made of peripheral blood. This chain's CDR3 is CASNRISGGGQETQYF. Here the CDR3 DNA reads TGCGCCAGCAACCGGATTAGCGGGGGGGGACAAGAGACCCAGTACTTC.